The clone carrying this T cell receptor beta chain was detected a few times. This sample is drawn from a study of blood T cell repertoires in COVID-19. Study information: From T cells, B-cell-depleted T cells, or PBMCs came the material, which was cDNA or gDNA.

The Seattle patients, enrolled during active infection, were followed longitudinally. In the original workflow: Cell counts per sample came from amplifying reference gene primers. The assay was immunoSEQ multiplex PCR, and TCRdb's table has in-frame clones only and misses some. D and trimming were read from the DNA, whereas the V and J calls and clone size are those reported in that table. In the table there are over 100,000 clones, more than 75% of which are singletons. The clonotype was recovered from a woman in her 70s with COVID-19, enrolled during active disease. The sample consisted of peripheral blood.

The CDR3 nucleotides read TGTGCCAGCAGCGTAGGGGGCAGGGAATCACCCCTCCACTTT. Translated: CASSVGGRESPLHF. The genes are TRBV9 and TRBJ1-6; tentatively, D is TRBD1 (5 bases). Germline V gene sequence: CDR1 SGDLS, CDR2 YYNGEE. CDR3 size: 14 residues. V was pared by 0 bases and J by 10 bases, with 11 bases between.